These T cell receptor beta chains were read from a single sample in a study of graft-versus-host responses after intestinal transplantation. Their antigens remain unidentified. The assay was immunoSEQ multiplex PCR, and TCRdb's table has in-frame clones only and misses some. The sample has some 62,000 clones, 90% to 95% seen once. The sequences come from unstimulated CD8+ T cells sorted from spleen or lymph node cells, collected before transplant. The receptors derive from a human donor who was the organ donor for an intestinal transplant. Each CDR3 is given with its conserved first and last residue. Each record gives: V gene, D gene, clone size, J gene, CDR3 protein, CDR3 DNA. D genes are given only for firm matches. Only some rows state a clone size, as once, few, many or a class for expanded clones.

v_gene: TRBV15
d_gene: TRBD2
abundance: -
j_gene: TRBJ2-7
CDR3aa: CATSIGTSGSDEQYF
CDR3nt: TGTGCCACCAGCATCGGGACTAGCGGGAGTGACGAGCAGTACTTC

v_gene: TRBV6-4
d_gene: -
abundance: -
j_gene: TRBJ2-3
CDR3aa: CASSEQFQGTIDTQYF
CDR3nt: TGTGCCAGCAGTGAACAGTTCCAGGGTACGATTGATACGCAGTATTTT

v_gene: TRBV6-5
d_gene: TRBD2
abundance: once
j_gene: TRBJ2-7
CDR3aa: CASSYLGLAAPYEQYF
CDR3nt: TGTGCCAGCAGTTACTTGGGACTAGCGGCCCCCTACGAGCAGTACTTC

v_gene: TRBV28
d_gene: -
abundance: -
j_gene: TRBJ2-7
CDR3aa: CASSRLPGVSYEQYF
CDR3nt: TGTGCCAGCAGCCGCCTCCCCGGGGTGTCCTACGAGCAGTACTTC

v_gene: TRBV9
d_gene: -
abundance: -
j_gene: TRBJ2-7
CDR3aa: CASSVGQGPNYEQYF
CDR3nt: TGTGCCAGCAGCGTAGGTCAGGGCCCAAACTACGAGCAGTACTTC

v_gene: TRBV4-1
d_gene: -
abundance: -
j_gene: TRBJ2-5
CDR3aa: CASSSSSLETQYF
CDR3nt: TGCGCCAGCAGCTCTAGTTCACTCGAGACCCAGTACTTC

v_gene: TRBV7-9
d_gene: -
abundance: few
j_gene: TRBJ2-7
CDR3aa: CASSLTDRHTYEQYF
CDR3nt: TGTGCCAGCAGCTTAACTGACAGGCACACCTACGAGCAGTACTTC

v_gene: TRBV19
d_gene: -
abundance: -
j_gene: TRBJ2-3
CDR3aa: CASSPRVVGTDTQYF
CDR3nt: TGTGCCAGTAGCCCTAGAGTAGTCGGCACAGATACGCAGTATTTT

v_gene: TRBV5-6
d_gene: TRBD1
abundance: -
j_gene: TRBJ2-7
CDR3aa: CASSPIEGAYEQYF
CDR3nt: TGTGCCAGCAGCCCGATAGAGGGGGCTTACGAGCAGTACTTC

v_gene: TRBV27
d_gene: -
abundance: -
j_gene: TRBJ2-7
CDR3aa: CASSSRDYEQYF
CDR3nt: TGTGCCAGCAGTTCACGGGACTACGAGCAGTACTTC

v_gene: TRBV5-1
d_gene: -
abundance: -
j_gene: TRBJ1-1
CDR3aa: CASTLAPGYSPAEAFF
CDR3nt: TGCGCCAGCACCCTGGCCCCCGGGTACTCGCCTGCTGAAGCTTTCTTT

v_gene: TRBV13
d_gene: TRBD1
abundance: -
j_gene: TRBJ1-1
CDR3aa: CASSSQGDGWTEAFF
CDR3nt: TGTGCCAGCAGCAGTCAGGGGGACGGGTGGACTGAAGCTTTCTTT

v_gene: TRBV30
d_gene: -
abundance: medium-sized
j_gene: TRBJ2-7
CDR3aa: CAWSPTQIALGEQYF
CDR3nt: TGTGCCTGGAGCCCAACTCAAATAGCCTTGGGTGAGCAGTACTTC

v_gene: TRBV10-3
d_gene: TRBD2
abundance: -
j_gene: TRBJ2-5
CDR3aa: CAISGVDPGGETQYF
CDR3nt: TGTGCCATCAGTGGGGTAGACCCGGGAGGAGAGACCCAGTACTTC

v_gene: TRBV5-5
d_gene: TRBD2
abundance: -
j_gene: TRBJ2-7
CDR3aa: CASSLMLREIYEQYF
CDR3nt: TGTGCCAGCAGCTTAATGTTGCGGGAGATCTACGAGCAGTACTTC

v_gene: TRBV5-6
d_gene: -
abundance: -
j_gene: TRBJ1-2
CDR3aa: CASSLVRGYGYTF
CDR3nt: TGTGCCAGCAGCTTGGTAAGAGGATATGGCTACACCTTC

v_gene: TRBV29-1
d_gene: TRBD2
abundance: once
j_gene: TRBJ2-7
CDR3aa: CSVPTRGLAAYEQYF
CDR3nt: TGCAGCGTTCCAACCCGCGGACTAGCGGCCTACGAGCAGTACTTC

v_gene: TRBV19
d_gene: -
abundance: -
j_gene: TRBJ1-5
CDR3aa: CASSIDGHPSNQPQHF
CDR3nt: TGTGCCAGTAGTATCGATGGACACCCCAGCAATCAGCCCCAGCATTTT

v_gene: TRBV9
d_gene: -
abundance: -
j_gene: TRBJ2-2
CDR3aa: CASSVTGANTGELFF
CDR3nt: TGTGCCAGCAGCGTAACCGGAGCGAACACCGGGGAGCTGTTTTTT

v_gene: TRBV27
d_gene: TRBD1
abundance: -
j_gene: TRBJ2-1
CDR3aa: CASSLGTGGINEQFF
CDR3nt: TGTGCCAGCAGTTTAGGGACAGGGGGGATCAATGAGCAGTTCTTC

v_gene: TRBV4-3
d_gene: -
abundance: once
j_gene: TRBJ2-1
CDR3aa: CASSPFGGAQLRVTYNEQFF
CDR3nt: TGCGCCAGCAGCCCATTCGGAGGGGCTCAACTAAGGGTAACCTACAATGAGCAGTTCTTC

v_gene: TRBV11-2
d_gene: TRBD1
abundance: -
j_gene: TRBJ2-7
CDR3aa: CASSWDRDSYEQYF
CDR3nt: TGTGCCAGCAGCTGGGACAGGGATTCCTACGAGCAGTACTTC

v_gene: TRBV28
d_gene: TRBD2
abundance: once
j_gene: TRBJ2-1
CDR3aa: CASSRPRSGGSHNEQFF
CDR3nt: TGTGCCAGCAGTCGACCTCGTAGCGGGGGTTCCCACAATGAGCAGTTCTTC

v_gene: TRBV28
d_gene: -
abundance: -
j_gene: TRBJ2-1
CDR3aa: CASSPRGIMYNEQFF
CDR3nt: TGTGCCAGCAGTCCCCGGGGGATTATGTACAATGAGCAGTTCTTC

v_gene: TRBV7-8
d_gene: -
abundance: -
j_gene: TRBJ2-7
CDR3aa: CASSFSDEQYF
CDR3nt: TGTGCCAGCAGCTTCTCAGACGAGCAGTACTTC

v_gene: TRBV10-2
d_gene: TRBD1
abundance: -
j_gene: TRBJ1-3
CDR3aa: CASRPTDLGQGLNTIYF
CDR3nt: TGCGCCAGCCGCCCGACGGATTTGGGACAGGGTCTGAACACCATATATTTT

v_gene: TRBV6-4
d_gene: TRBD2
abundance: few
j_gene: TRBJ2-3
CDR3aa: CASSGLAGTDTQYF
CDR3nt: TGTGCCAGCAGTGGACTAGCGGGCACAGATACGCAGTATTTT

v_gene: TRBV19
d_gene: -
abundance: once
j_gene: TRBJ2-5
CDR3aa: CASSHTGLQGETQYF
CDR3nt: TGTGCCAGTAGCCATACAGGGCTCCAGGGAGAGACCCAGTACTTC

v_gene: TRBV5-1
d_gene: TRBD2
abundance: once
j_gene: TRBJ2-1
CDR3aa: CASSSRLAGESSYNEQFF
CDR3nt: TGCGCCAGCAGCTCGAGACTAGCGGGTGAGAGCTCCTACAATGAGCAGTTCTTC

v_gene: TRBV19
d_gene: -
abundance: -
j_gene: TRBJ1-4
CDR3aa: CASSMRGTNEKLFF
CDR3nt: TGTGCCAGTAGTATGAGGGGGACTAATGAAAAACTGTTTTTT

v_gene: TRBV7-9
d_gene: -
abundance: -
j_gene: TRBJ1-1
CDR3aa: CASSLARQGNTEAFF
CDR3nt: TGTGCCAGCAGCTTAGCGCGGCAGGGGAACACTGAAGCTTTCTTT

v_gene: TRBV28
d_gene: -
abundance: -
j_gene: TRBJ2-3
CDR3aa: CASSPTVSTDTQYF
CDR3nt: TGTGCCAGCAGCCCTACCGTTAGCACAGATACGCAGTATTTT

v_gene: TRBV6-1
d_gene: TRBD2
abundance: -
j_gene: TRBJ2-7
CDR3aa: CASGPYSGSSYEQYF
CDR3nt: TGTGCCAGTGGCCCGTATAGCGGGAGCTCCTACGAGCAGTACTTC

v_gene: TRBV9
d_gene: TRBD2
abundance: -
j_gene: TRBJ2-1
CDR3aa: CASSHGPHTSGLEQFF
CDR3nt: TGTGCCAGCAGCCATGGCCCGCATACTAGCGGGCTTGAGCAGTTCTTC

v_gene: TRBV2
d_gene: -
abundance: -
j_gene: TRBJ2-7
CDR3aa: CASSEAPGATYEQYF
CDR3nt: TGTGCCAGCAGTGAAGCGCCTGGGGCAACCTACGAGCAGTACTTC

v_gene: TRBV2
d_gene: TRBD1
abundance: -
j_gene: TRBJ1-2
CDR3aa: CASSVVYRTGRLRGYTF
CDR3nt: TGTGCCAGCAGTGTCGTTTATCGGACAGGGCGGTTAAGGGGCTACACCTTC

v_gene: TRBV2
d_gene: -
abundance: -
j_gene: TRBJ1-1
CDR3aa: CASSDRDYTEAFF
CDR3nt: TGTGCCAGCAGTGACAGGGACTACACTGAAGCTTTCTTT

v_gene: TRBV30
d_gene: -
abundance: -
j_gene: TRBJ1-1
CDR3aa: CAWSVHPLLNTEAFF
CDR3nt: TGTGCCTGGAGTGTACATCCGCTCCTGAACACTGAAGCTTTCTTT

v_gene: TRBV5-6
d_gene: TRBD1
abundance: -
j_gene: TRBJ2-1
CDR3aa: CASSAGTGLNEQFF
CDR3nt: TGTGCCAGCAGCGCCGGGACAGGGCTCAATGAGCAGTTCTTC

v_gene: TRBV9
d_gene: TRBD1
abundance: -
j_gene: TRBJ2-1
CDR3aa: CASSVEHRGSENEQFF
CDR3nt: TGTGCCAGCAGCGTAGAGCACAGGGGATCGGAAAATGAGCAGTTCTTC

v_gene: TRBV19
d_gene: TRBD1
abundance: -
j_gene: TRBJ1-2
CDR3aa: CASSRGTGRFFDGYTF
CDR3nt: TGTGCCAGTAGTAGGGGGACAGGTCGATTTTTCGATGGCTACACCTTC

v_gene: TRBV28
d_gene: TRBD1
abundance: -
j_gene: TRBJ1-2
CDR3aa: CASSLGQGGYGYTF
CDR3nt: TGTGCCAGCAGTCTGGGACAGGGAGGCTATGGCTACACCTTC